This T cell receptor beta chain was identified in a study of cytomegalovirus exposure and HLA in healthy donors. The J segment lost 6 bases and the V segment lost 0 bases, leaving 13 bases of the junction unmatched. There are 19 residues in the CDR3. Germline V gene lookup returns CDR1 LNHNV and CDR2 YYDKDF (reference sequence). Amplification used 60 Vbeta primers and 13 Jbeta primers. TCRdb's table, derived via immunoSEQ multiplex PCR, lists solely in-frame clones and lacks some. In the table there are about 140,000 clones, around two thirds of which are singletons. The gene calls are TRBV15 and TRBJ2-2; 10 nucleotides align to TRBD2. This TCR was sampled from a man aged 25-45 years in good health and CMV-seropositive. Sequences were obtained from PBMCs. The CDR3 loop reads CATSRDSSGRRYSAGELFF. As DNA, the CDR3 is TGTGCCACCAGCAGAGATTCTAGCGGGAGACGATATTCGGCCGGGGAGCTGTTTTTT.